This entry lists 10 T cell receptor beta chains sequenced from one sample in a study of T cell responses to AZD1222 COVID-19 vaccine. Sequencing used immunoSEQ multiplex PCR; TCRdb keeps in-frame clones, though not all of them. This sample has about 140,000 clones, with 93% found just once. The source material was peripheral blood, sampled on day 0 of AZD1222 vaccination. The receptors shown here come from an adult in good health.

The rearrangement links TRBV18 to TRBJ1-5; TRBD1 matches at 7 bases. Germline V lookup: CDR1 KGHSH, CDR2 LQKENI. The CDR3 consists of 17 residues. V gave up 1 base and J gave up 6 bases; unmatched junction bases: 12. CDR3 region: CASSPLSGGRGSQPQHF. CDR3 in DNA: TGTGCCAGCTCACCACTTTCGGGAGGCAGGGGGAGTCAGCCCCAGCATTTT.

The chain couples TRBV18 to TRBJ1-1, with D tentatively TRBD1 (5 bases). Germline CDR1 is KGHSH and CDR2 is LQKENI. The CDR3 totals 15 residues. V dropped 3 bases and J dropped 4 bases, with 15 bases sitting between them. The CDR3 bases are TGTGCCAGCTCACCCTCCAAAGGGGCGATCACTGAAGCTTTCTTT. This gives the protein CASSPSKGAITEAFF.

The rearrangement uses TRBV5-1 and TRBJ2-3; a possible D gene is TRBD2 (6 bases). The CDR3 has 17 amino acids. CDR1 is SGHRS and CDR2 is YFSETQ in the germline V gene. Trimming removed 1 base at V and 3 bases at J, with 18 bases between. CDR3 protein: CASSLRTGASGTDTQYF. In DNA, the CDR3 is TGCGCCAGCAGCTTGAGGACGGGAGCTAGTGGGACAGATACGCAGTATTTT.

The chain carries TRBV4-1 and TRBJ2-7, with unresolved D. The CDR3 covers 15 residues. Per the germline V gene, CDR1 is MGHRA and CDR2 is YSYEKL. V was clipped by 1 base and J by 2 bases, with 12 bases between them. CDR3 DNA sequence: TGCGCCAGCAGCCAAGTCGGCGGAACGACCTACGAGCAGTACTTC. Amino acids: CASSQVGGTTYEQYF.

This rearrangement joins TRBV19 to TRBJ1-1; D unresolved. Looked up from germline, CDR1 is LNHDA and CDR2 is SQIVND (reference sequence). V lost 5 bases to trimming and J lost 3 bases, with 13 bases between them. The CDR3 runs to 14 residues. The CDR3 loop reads CASSFQASDTEAFF. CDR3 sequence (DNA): TGTGCCAGTAGTTTCCAAGCTTCGGACACTGAAGCTTTCTTT.

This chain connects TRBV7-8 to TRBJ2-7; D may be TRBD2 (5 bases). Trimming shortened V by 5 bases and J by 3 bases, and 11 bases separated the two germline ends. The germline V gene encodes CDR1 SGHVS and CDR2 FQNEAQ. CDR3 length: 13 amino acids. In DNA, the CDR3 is TGTGCCAGCAGCCGCACTAGTTACTACGAGCAGTACTTC. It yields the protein CASSRTSYYEQYF. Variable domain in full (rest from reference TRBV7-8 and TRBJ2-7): GAGVSQSPRYKVAKRGQDVALRCDPISGHVSLFWYQQALGQGPEFLTYFQNEAQLDKSGLPSDRFFAERPEGSVSTLKIQRTQQEDSAVYLCASSRTSYYEQYFGPGTRLTVT.

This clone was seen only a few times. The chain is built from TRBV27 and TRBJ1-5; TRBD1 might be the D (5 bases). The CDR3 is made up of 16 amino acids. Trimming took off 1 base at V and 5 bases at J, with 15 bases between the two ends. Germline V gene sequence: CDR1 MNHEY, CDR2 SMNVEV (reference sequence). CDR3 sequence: CASSLWGSPGDQPQHF. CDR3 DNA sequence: TGTGCCAGCAGTTTATGGGGCAGCCCTGGGGATCAGCCCCAGCATTTT.

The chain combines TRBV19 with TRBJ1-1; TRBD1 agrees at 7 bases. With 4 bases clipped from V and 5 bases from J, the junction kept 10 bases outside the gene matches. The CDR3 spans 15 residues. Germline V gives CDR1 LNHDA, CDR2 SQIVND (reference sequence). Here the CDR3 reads CASSNPIGGNTEAFF. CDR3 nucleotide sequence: TGTGCCAGTAGTAACCCCATAGGGGGCAATACTGAAGCTTTCTTT.

The CDR3 loop reads CASKRTGGIEKLFF. In DNA, the CDR3 is TGTGCCAGCAAGCGAACGGGCGGCATTGAAAAACTGTTTTTT. The chain uses TRBV25-1 and TRBJ1-4; D gene ambiguous. Trimming left V 7 bases short and J 7 bases short, with 16 bases between. Looked up from germline, CDR1 is MGHDK and CDR2 is SYGVNS. There are 14 residues in the CDR3.

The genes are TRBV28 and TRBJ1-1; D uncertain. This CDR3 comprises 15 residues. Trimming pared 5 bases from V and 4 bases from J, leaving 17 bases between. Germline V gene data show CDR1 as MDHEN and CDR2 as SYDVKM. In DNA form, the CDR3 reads TGTGCCAGCAGTCCCGGACCGGGTGGATTCACTGAAGCTTTCTTT. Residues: CASSPGPGGFTEAFF.